One and the same sample provided the 24 T cell receptor beta chains below, sequenced in a study of TIL therapy for anti-PD-1-resistant metastatic lung cancer. Time point defined: pre-treatment sample, taken before nivolumab and TIL therapy. Pleural nodules or supraclavicular lymph nodes made up most of the excised metastases sampled. The libraries were made with immunoSEQ v3. Generated by immunoSEQ multiplex PCR, the TCRdb table keeps only in-frame clones and is missing some. The sample holds about 95,000 clones, about three fifths seen once. The material was tumor tissue, obtained at baseline. These receptors all come from a person aged 25 to 80 with non-small cell lung cancer.

This sequence joins TRBV12-3 or TRBV12-4 and TRBJ1-1; D unresolved. There are 11 residues in the CDR3. With 2 bases removed from V and 7 bases from J, the gap between germline ends came to 5 bases. CDR3 in amino acids: CASSLNGEAFF. CDR3 sequence (DNA): TGTGCCAGCAGTTTAAACGGTGAAGCTTTCTTT.

The rearrangement joins TRBV30 to TRBJ2-7; TRBD1 aligns across 10 bases. Trimming removed 3 bases from V and 7 bases from J; junction bases left unmatched: 6. The CDR3 has 13 residues. Germline CDR1 is GTSNPN and CDR2 is SVGIG (reference sequence). The CDR3 reads CAWSETGGREQYF. The CDR3 bases are TGTGCCTGGAGCGAGACAGGGGGCCGAGAGCAGTACTTC.

The sample holds a few counts of this clone. The rearrangement uses TRBV6-5 and TRBJ1-4; maybe TRBD1 (6 bases). Germline lookup yields CDR1 MNHEY and CDR2 SVGAGI. V dropped 10 bases and J dropped 3 bases, with 12 bases sitting between them. This CDR3 is built from 13 residues. CDR3 coding DNA: TGTGCCACTTCGGACAGCTCTAATGAAAAACTGTTTTTT. Translation gives CATSDSSNEKLFF.

The chain couples TRBV7-8 to TRBJ2-5; the D gene is possibly TRBD1 (6 bases). The germline V and J ends were trimmed by 1 base and 3 bases, with 9 bases remaining between them. The CDR3 loop spans 14 amino acids. Germline V CDR1 and CDR2: SGHVS, FQNEAQ. CDR3 in DNA: TGTGCCAGCAGCTTAGATTACAGGGAAGAGACCCAGTACTTC. This sequence encodes CASSLDYREETQYF.

There are a few counts of this clone. The chain links TRBV5-4 to TRBJ2-1, with 7 bases that match TRBD2. Germline assignment: CDR1 SGHNT and CDR2 YYREEE (reference sequence). The CDR3 spans 14 residues. V shed 3 bases and J 10 bases; nucleotides not matched to a gene: 10. Here the CDR3 reads CASSYQGGAREQFF. DNA of the CDR3: TGTGCCAGCAGCTACCAGGGAGGGGCGCGGGAGCAGTTCTTC.

The rearrangement joins TRBV6-5 to TRBJ2-5; a weak D match, TRBD2 (7 bases). V was clipped by 6 bases and J by 5 bases, with 16 bases between them. This CDR3 has 14 amino acids. From germline, CDR1 is MNHEY and CDR2 SVGAGI. The CDR3 DNA sequence: TGTGCCAGCAGAAGGACAGCCGGGGGGGAGACCCAGTACTTC. Its translation is CASRRTAGGETQYF.

The rearrangement links TRBV6-1 to TRBJ2-1, with 7 bases that match TRBD2. Germline CDR1 is MNHNS and CDR2 is SASEGT. V dropped 1 base and J dropped 4; count of bases not matched to a gene: 7. The CDR3 covers 16 residues. CDR3 region: CASSEVVAGYYNEQFF. CDR3 DNA sequence: TGTGCCAGCAGTGAAGTAGTAGCGGGTTATTACAATGAGCAGTTCTTC.

This clone has a handful of counts. The chain is built from TRBV7-2 and TRBJ1-2, with a tentative D call TRBD1 (6 bases). CDR1 and CDR2 from the germline V gene are SGHTA and FQGNSA. Trimming stripped 1 base from V and 5 bases from J, with 14 bases between. The CDR3 runs to 15 residues. CDR3 amino acids: CASSLVGGKEYGYTF. The CDR3 DNA follows: TGTGCCAGCAGCTTAGTAGGGGGTAAGGAGTATGGCTACACCTTC.

For the CDR3, the DNA is TGTGCCACCAGCAGAGATGTTGGACGGTATAATTCACCCCTCCACTTT. Protein product: CATSRDVGRYNSPLHF. V and J are TRBV15 and TRBJ1-6; D is ambiguous. CDR1 LNHNV and CDR2 YYDKDF come from the germline V gene (reference sequence). This CDR3 region has 16 residues. V lost 0 bases and J lost 4, with 10 bases in between.

This chain uses TRBV10-3 with TRBJ2-3; TRBD1 agrees at 7 bases. Germline CDR1 ENHRY, CDR2 SYGVKD. V was clipped by 2 bases and J by 7 bases; unmatched bases: 9. This CDR3 has 15 amino acids. The CDR3 nucleotides read TGTGCCATCAGTGAGACCGGGACAGTGTCAAATACGCAGTATTTT. This translates into CAISETGTVSNTQYF.

The V call is TRBV28, the J call TRBJ1-2, with D perhaps matching TRBD1 (5 bases). Germline-derived CDR1 and CDR2 are MDHEN and SYDVKM. This CDR3 region has 15 residues. The V end was cut by 5 bases, the J end by 6 bases, with 19 bases between. CDR3 sequence: CASSPPWDDMHGYTF. The CDR3 coding sequence is TGTGCCAGCAGTCCCCCGTGGGACGACATGCATGGCTACACCTTC.

This clone was seen a few times. The chain has TRBV6-2 or TRBV6-3 and TRBJ1-5; tentatively, D is TRBD1 (5 bases). Between the trimmed V and J ends, which lost 6 bases and 1 base, there was a span of 13 bases. Germline values: CDR1 MNHEY, CDR2 SVGEGT. The CDR3 length is 15 residues. The CDR3 reads CASSPRDGSNQPQHF. CDR3 bases: TGTGCCAGCAGCCCCAGGGACGGGAGCAATCAGCCCCAGCATTTT.

The V call is TRBV6-5, the J call TRBJ1-1, with D hard to call. The CDR3 contains 16 residues. The ends were cut back, 0 bases at V and 5 bases at J, with 16 bases in the middle. Germline CDR1 MNHEY, CDR2 SVGAGI. CDR3: CASSYSTPHTATEAFF. CDR3 DNA: TGTGCCAGCAGTTACTCGACCCCCCACACTGCGACTGAAGCTTTCTTT.

The chain is built from TRBV19 and TRBJ2-1; 10 bases map to TRBD2. V shed 7 bases and J 2 bases; nucleotides not matched to a gene: 5. This CDR3 is built from 15 residues. Germline V gene data show CDR1 as LNHDA and CDR2 as SQIVND (reference sequence). The CDR3 DNA sequence: TGTGCCAGTATAGCGGGGGGCAAAGCCTACAATGAGCAGTTCTTC. Translating it yields CASIAGGKAYNEQFF.

This clone is a singleton in its sample. V gene TRBV7-8 combines with J gene TRBJ1-4, with D tentatively TRBD1 (5 bases). The CDR3 sequence is 17 residues long. V lost 4 bases to trimming and J lost 8 bases, with 23 bases between them. Germline lookup yields CDR1 SGHVS and CDR2 FQNEAQ. DNA for the CDR3: TGTGCCAGCAGCTCACCCCCGTCTGGGGGGGGGAGGGAAAAACTGTTTTTT. Its translation: CASSSPPSGGGREKLFF.

The chain is built from TRBV10-1 and TRBJ2-1; tentatively, D is TRBD1 (6 bases). V was clipped by 5 bases and J by 9 bases, with 8 bases between them. The germline V gene encodes CDR1 WNHNN and CDR2 SYGVQD (reference sequence). The CDR3 is 11 amino acids. CDR3: CASSSGVEQFF. The CDR3 DNA sequence: TGCGCCAGCAGTTCAGGGGTTGAGCAGTTCTTC.

The chain combines TRBV11-2 with TRBJ1-1; D unclear. The CDR3 runs to 12 residues. The ends were cut back, 5 bases at V and 6 bases at J, with 10 bases in the middle. From germline, CDR1 is SGHAT and CDR2 FQNNGV. The CDR3: CASSRMGSEAFF. For the CDR3, the DNA is TGTGCCAGCAGCCGGATGGGCTCTGAAGCTTTCTTT.

In its sample, this clone was seen a few times. The chain joins TRBV11-1 to TRBJ2-7; 13 positions agree with TRBD2. J lost 6 bases, V lost 5 bases, and 7 bases had no gene match. Germline loops: CDR1 SGHAT, CDR2 FQDESV (reference sequence). The CDR3 length is 15 residues. DNA for the CDR3: TGTGCCAGCAGCAGGAGACTAGCGGGAGGAGGCGAGCAGTACTTC. Amino acid sequence: CASSRRLAGGGEQYF.

The gene calls are TRBV30 and TRBJ2-3; TRBD2 agrees at 9 bases. Germline V lookup: CDR1 GTSNPN, CDR2 SVGIG (reference sequence). This CDR3 has 15 amino acids. With 0 bases clipped from V and 4 bases from J, the junction kept 5 bases outside the gene matches. CDR3 DNA: TGTGCCTGGAGTGTTGTGGCGGGGGGGGCAGATACGCAGTATTTT. Protein product: CAWSVVAGGADTQYF.

The rearrangement links TRBV5-4 to TRBJ2-7; D is uncertain. CDR3 size: 14 residues. V dropped 1 base and J dropped 6 bases, with 14 bases sitting between them. Germline V gene sequence: CDR1 SGHNT, CDR2 YYREEE (reference sequence). The DNA for the CDR3 is TGTGCCAGCAGCTTGTCGGAGCCTTCGGGCGAGCAGTACTTC. It specifies CASSLSEPSGEQYF.

There are a few counts of this clone. This rearrangement joins TRBV18 to TRBJ2-3; possible D gene TRBD1, 6 bases. The CDR3 is 16 amino acids. Germline V gene lookup returns CDR1 KGHSH and CDR2 LQKENI. V lost 3 bases and J 1 base, leaving 14 bases between the germline ends. CDR3 in DNA: TGTGCCAGCTCACCGTCGACAGGTTCGCGCACAGATACGCAGTATTTT. Its protein is CASSPSTGSRTDTQYF. Drawing the rest from reference TRBV18 and TRBJ2-3, the complete variable domain is NAGVMQNPRHLVRRRGQEARLRCSPMKGHSHVYWYRQLPEEGLKFMVYLQKENIIDESGMPKERFSAEFPKEGPSILRIQQVVRGDSAAYFCASSPSTGSRTDTQYFGPGTRLTVL.

The chain employs TRBV19 and TRBJ1-1, with D possibly TRBD1 on 6 matching bases. Trimming left V 9 bases short and J 1 base short, with 15 bases between. CDR3 length: 14 amino acids. The V gene's germline CDR1 is LNHDA and CDR2 SQIVND (reference sequence). This CDR3 reads CASLRGTGNTEAFF. CDR3 DNA sequence: TGTGCCAGCCTTAGGGGGACGGGGAACACTGAAGCTTTCTTT. The full variable domain, in which reference TRBV19 and TRBJ1-1 provide the parts outside the CDR3, is DGGITQSPKYLFRKEGQNVTLSCEQNLNHDAMYWYRQDPGQGLRLIYYSQIVNDFQKGDIAEGYSVSREKKESFPLTVTSAQKNPTAFYLCASLRGTGNTEAFFGQGTRLTVV.

The V and J genes are TRBV20-1 and TRBJ2-5; D possibly corresponds to TRBD2 (6 bases). The CDR3 has 12 residues. CDR1 is DFQATT, CDR2 SNEGSKA, per germline (reference sequence). Trimming took 3 bases from V and 5 from J, leaving 10 bases between them. The CDR3 DNA reads TGCAGTGCTAGTTGGGGGGAGGAGACCCAGTACTTC. It is translated as CSASWGEETQYF.

This sequence joins TRBV5-6 and TRBJ2-5; D call uncertain. CDR3 length: 12 residues. V was trimmed by 1 base and J by 5 bases, leaving 6 bases between them. Germline assignment: CDR1 SGHDT and CDR2 YYEEEE. DNA of the CDR3: TGTGCCAGCAGCTTGTTCGTCGAGACCCAGTACTTC. Its translation is CASSLFVETQYF.